Here is one T cell receptor (beta chain) with its context. This clonotype occurred a few times. Its antigen remains undetermined. Base qualities are not at hand, and no much larger clone is one base apart. This sample was taken from a study of CD8+CD57+ T cells in acquired aplastic anemia (dated 2018 in TCRdb). Looking at the study overall: DNA extracted from sorted CD4+ and CD8+ cells had a mean of approximately 3.5 ug, with a range of 0.2 to 27.4 ug. An average of about 10 million reads for CD4+ cells and 11.0 million reads for CD8+ cells was obtained from healthy donor samples. Findings and caveats that apply to the study as a whole: Around 27 CD8+ CDR3 sequences were found in both patients and controls but appeared to be highly expressed in patients and within the immunodominant clones of the patients. CD8+ Simpson's diversity did not differ significantly between patients and healthy controls (P=0.060).

Profiling of TCR beta VDJ combinations and CDR3 sequences used genomic DNA as the template. An Illumina HiSeq 2000 was used for TCR repertoire sequencing. Regarding the original processing steps: Repertoires were assessed using TRBV/TRBJ rearrangement plots, CDR3 size and DJ length profiles, and Simpson's diversity index. The most abundant DNA sequence in the deep sequencing data was defined as the immunodominant clone. CDR3 amino acid sequences were screened for sharing across subjects and compared with published repertoires and the VDJdb database. TCRdb ran its own pipeline on the public reads, namely fastp trimming at Q25 and MiXCR clone calling, and kept in-frame beta chains. One record per CDR3 amino acid sequence lists the most common genes and DNA. The V and J calls and clone size come from TCRdb's table, not from the authors' own analysis. The sample profile shows about 80,000 distinct CDR3 sequences; about half of them were found once. Around 63% of the sample rests with the top ten.

The study deep-sequenced TCR repertoires of sorted CD4+ and CD8+ blood T cells from severe aplastic anemia patients and healthy subjects. Ficoll-Paque density gradient centrifugation was used to isolate peripheral blood mononuclear cells. Before DNA extraction, CD4+ and CD8+ T cells were sorted by FACS or by magnetic beads. Trimming accounts for 9 bases at V and 2 bases at J, while the number of junction bases matched to no gene is 2. CDR1 and CDR2 are drawn from the germline V gene: SNHLY, FYNNEI. The CDR3 sequence holds 14 residues, the cysteine and phenylalanine included. Solely the CDR3 DNA is kept, with 42 bases framed from the first base.

Sequenced: sorted CD4+, CD8+, or CD8+CD57+ T cells (not recorded which) from PBMCs. The chain is assembled from TRBV2 and TRBJ2-5, and 14 bases in between align with TRBD2. The sequence was obtained from a human donor in good health, serving as a control. The DNA reads as follows: TGTGCCAGTAGACTAGCGGGGGGGCAAGAGACCCAGTACTTC. Its protein is CASRLAGGQETQYF.